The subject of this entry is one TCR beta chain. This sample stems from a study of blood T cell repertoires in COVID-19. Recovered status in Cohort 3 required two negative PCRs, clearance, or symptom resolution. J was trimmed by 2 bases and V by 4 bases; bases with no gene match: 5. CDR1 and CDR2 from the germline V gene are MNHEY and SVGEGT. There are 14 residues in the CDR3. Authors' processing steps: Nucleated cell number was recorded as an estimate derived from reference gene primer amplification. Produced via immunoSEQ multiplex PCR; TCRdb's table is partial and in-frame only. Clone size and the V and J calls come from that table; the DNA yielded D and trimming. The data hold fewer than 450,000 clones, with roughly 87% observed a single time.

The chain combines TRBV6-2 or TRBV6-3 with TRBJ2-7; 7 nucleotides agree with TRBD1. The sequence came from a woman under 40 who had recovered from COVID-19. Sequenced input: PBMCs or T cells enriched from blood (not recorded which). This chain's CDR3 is CASSSRQGPYEQYF. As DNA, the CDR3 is TGTGCCAGCAGTTCGCGACAGGGCCCCTACGAGCAGTACTTC.